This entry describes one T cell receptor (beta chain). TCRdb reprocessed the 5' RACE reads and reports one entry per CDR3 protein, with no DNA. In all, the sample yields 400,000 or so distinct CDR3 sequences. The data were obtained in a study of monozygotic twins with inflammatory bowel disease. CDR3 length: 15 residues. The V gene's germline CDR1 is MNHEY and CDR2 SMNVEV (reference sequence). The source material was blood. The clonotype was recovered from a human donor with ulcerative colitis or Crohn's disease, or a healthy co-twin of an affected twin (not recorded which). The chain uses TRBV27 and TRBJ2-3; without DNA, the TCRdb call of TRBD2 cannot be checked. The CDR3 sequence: CASSSPSGPADTQYF.